The entry below describes one T cell receptor (beta chain). Its antigen is undetermined. In the naive CD8 group, cells lacked CD45RO and were positively selected for CCR7, so terminally differentiated effector memory CD45RA+ cells were left out. Everyone who donated was a Caucasian adult who lived in Nashville, Tennessee. The V and J ends lost 0 bases and 6 bases, in that order; junction bases with no gene match: 7. The CDR3 sequence is 16 residues long. CDR1 WSHSY and CDR2 SAAADI come from the germline V gene. Profiling relied on immunoSEQ multiplex PCR, and the TCRdb table lists in-frame clones only, not all of them. The repertoire holds about 2,200,000 clones, just over 90% seen once, with roughly 1.7% in the top ten. These data are taken from a study of shared clonotypes between healthy human individuals. The study's findings and limits: Sampling covered blood only; tissue repertoires likely differ.

This TCR was sampled from a man younger than 35 in good health. Some clones in this sample may be carry-over from other donors' samples. V is TRBV10-2 and J is TRBJ2-1; 8 bases agree with TRBD1. Sequencing was performed on naive CD8+ T cells from PBMCs. For the CDR3, the DNA is TGCGCCAGCAGTGAGTCTCCAGGGGGCAACTCCAATGAGCAGTTCTTC. The encoded protein is CASSESPGGNSNEQFF.